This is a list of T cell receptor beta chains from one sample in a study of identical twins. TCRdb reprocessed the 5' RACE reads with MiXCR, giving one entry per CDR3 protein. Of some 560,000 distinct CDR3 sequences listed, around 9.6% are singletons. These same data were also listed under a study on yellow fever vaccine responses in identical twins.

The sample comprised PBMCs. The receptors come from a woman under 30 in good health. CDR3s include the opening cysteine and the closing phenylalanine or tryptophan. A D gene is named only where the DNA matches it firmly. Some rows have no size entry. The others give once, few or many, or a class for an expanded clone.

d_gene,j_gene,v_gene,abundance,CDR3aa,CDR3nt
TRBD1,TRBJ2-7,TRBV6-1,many,CASSWDRGNSYEQYF,TGTGCCAGCAGCTGGGACAGGGGAAATTCCTACGAGCAGTACTTC
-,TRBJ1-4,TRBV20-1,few,CSARLSTGNRIFF,TGCAGTGCTAGACTCTCAACAGGGAACAGAATTTTTTTT
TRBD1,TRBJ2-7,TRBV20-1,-,CSAVSGTGRYEQYF,TGCAGTGCTGTTTCCGGGACAGGGCGCTACGAGCAGTACTTC
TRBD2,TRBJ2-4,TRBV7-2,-,CASSLAMGGAKNIQYF,TGTGCCAGCAGCTTAGCGATGGGGGGGGCCAAAAACATTCAGTACTTC
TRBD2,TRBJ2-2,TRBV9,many,CASSPRLAGYTGELFF,TGTGCCAGCAGCCCTAGACTAGCGGGGTACACCGGGGAGCTGTTTTTT
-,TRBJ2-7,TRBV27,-,CASSSRTNSYEQYF,TGTGCCAGCAGTTCCCGGACTAACTCCTACGAGCAGTACTTC
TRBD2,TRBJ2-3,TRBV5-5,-,CASLQGGGADTQYF,TGTGCCAGCCTACAGGGCGGGGGGGCCGATACGCAGTATTTT
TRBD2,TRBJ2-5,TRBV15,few,CATSRVGGGAQETQYF,TGTGCCACCAGCAGAGTTGGCGGGGGGGCCCAAGAGACCCAGTACTTC
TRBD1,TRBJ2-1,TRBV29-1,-,CSVHGTGVNEQFF,TGCAGCGTTCACGGGACAGGGGTAAATGAGCAGTTCTTC
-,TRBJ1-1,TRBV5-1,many,CASSLSTGNTEAFF,TGCGCCAGCAGCTTGTCCACAGGGAACACTGAAGCTTTCTTT
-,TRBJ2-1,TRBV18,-,CASFSAGNEQFF,TGTGCCAGCTTTAGCGCAGGGAATGAGCAGTTCTTC
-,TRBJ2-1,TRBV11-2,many,CASRGWANNEQFF,TGTGCCAGCAGGGGATGGGCGAACAATGAGCAGTTCTTC
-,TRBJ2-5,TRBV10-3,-,CAISANLRETQYF,TGTGCCATCAGTGCTAACTTACGAGAGACCCAGTACTTC
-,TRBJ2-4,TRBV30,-,CAWSSPALGSKNIQYF,TGTGCCTGGAGTTCTCCCGCCCTTGGGTCCAAAAACATTCAGTACTTC
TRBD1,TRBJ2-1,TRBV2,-,CASSDLGQASYNEQFF,TGTGCCAGCAGTGACCTTGGACAGGCCAGCTACAATGAGCAGTTCTTC
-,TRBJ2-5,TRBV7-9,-,CASGPSWGKETQYF,TGTGCCAGCGGTCCTAGCTGGGGCAAAGAGACCCAGTACTTC
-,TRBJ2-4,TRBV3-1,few,CASSQEYIQYF,TGTGCCAGCAGCCAAGAGTACATTCAGTACTTC
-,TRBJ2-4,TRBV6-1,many,CASSPWGEAKNIQYF,TGTGCCAGCAGCCCGTGGGGGGAAGCCAAAAACATTCAGTACTTC
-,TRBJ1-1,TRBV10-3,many,CATGQSEAFF,TGTGCCACTGGACAGTCTGAAGCTTTCTTT
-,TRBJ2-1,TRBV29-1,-,CSANRVTYNEQFF,TGCAGCGCAAACAGGGTCACCTACAATGAGCAGTTCTTC
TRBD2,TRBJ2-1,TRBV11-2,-,CASSSGTSGRGGYNEQFF,TGTGCCAGCAGCTCCGGGACTAGCGGGAGAGGGGGGTACAATGAGCAGTTCTTC
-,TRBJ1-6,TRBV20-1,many,CSASLGGALDNSPLHF,TGCAGTGCTAGCTTGGGGGGCGCCTTAGATAATTCACCCCTCCACTTT
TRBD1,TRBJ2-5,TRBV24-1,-,CATGRDSGTQYF,TGTGCCACCGGTAGGGACAGCGGGACCCAGTACTTC
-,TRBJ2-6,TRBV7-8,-,CASSLVAVSGANVLTF,TGTGCCAGCAGCTTAGTAGCGGTCTCTGGGGCCAACGTCCTGACTTTC
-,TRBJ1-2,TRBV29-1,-,CSVLDPLYGYTF,TGCAGCGTACTGGATCCCCTCTATGGCTACACCTTC
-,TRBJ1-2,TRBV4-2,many,CASSQVLRGREGGYTF,TGTGCCAGCAGCCAAGTGCTTCGAGGCAGGGAGGGGGGCTACACCTTC
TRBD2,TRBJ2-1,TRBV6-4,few,CASSPEAGDLSEQFF,TGTGCCAGCAGTCCTGAGGCGGGAGATCTTAGTGAGCAGTTCTTC